This T cell receptor (beta chain) emerged from a study of CD8+ T cells in alopecia areata. Study background: Among treated patients, oral tofacitinib was administered at 5 to 10 mg twice daily.

Only a few counts were recorded for this clone. Its antigen is undetermined. Sample treatment: oral pan-JAK inhibitor, 5-10 mg twice daily. Alopecia areata patients gave lesional scalp punch biopsies and peripheral blood samples. Extraction of RNA preceded its reverse transcription into cDNA, which served as the sequencing template. Sequencing was performed with immunoSEQ multiplex PCR; in TCRdb, only in-frame clones are kept and a portion is missing. The table records some 150,000 clones, about three fifths of them present only once. Whole-study results and caveats: TCRs were shared less clearly across patients than in mice, possibly for HLA-related reasons.

The CDR3 spans 14 residues. Germline V gene lookup returns CDR1 SGHDN and CDR2 FVKESK. V lost 4 bases, J lost 1 base, and 4 bases stayed unmatched. The TCR comes from a human donor with alopecia areata. The material was CD4+ T cells sorted from blood, obtained at roughly week 55, from a patient treated with tofacitinib. The chain has TRBV14 and TRBJ2-7; the match to TRBD1 covers 7 bases. The CDR3 DNA reads TGTGCCAGCAGCCTTGGGACAGCATCCTACGAGCAGTACTTC. It encodes CASSLGTASYEQYF. Looking up the rest from reference TRBV14 and TRBJ2-7 gives the full variable domain: EAGVTQFPSHSVIEKGQTVTLRCDPISGHDNLYWYRRVMGKEIKFLLHFVKESKQDESGMPNNRFLAERTGGTYSTLKVQPAELEDSGVYFCASSLGTASYEQYFGPGTRLTVT.